This passage covers 5 T cell receptor beta chains from one sample sequenced in a study of T cell repertoires in cytomegalovirus infection. TCRdb ran MiXCR on the reads and lists one entry per CDR3 protein. The sample carries some 54,000 distinct CDR3 sequences, around a fifth recorded once. For these TCRs, the target antigens are not known. The material was CD8+ T cells from cultured PBMCs, obtained from culture after CMV antigen stimulation. All receptors derive from a human donor in good health (CMV status not recorded). Some clones in this sample may be carry-over from other donors' samples.

This clonotype has ten or more counts. The chain carries TRBV7-8 and TRBJ1-1; D is perhaps TRBD1 (6 bases). This CDR3 spans 15 amino acids. The germline CDR1 and CDR2 sequences are SGHVS and FQNEAQ. V was pared by 3 bases and J by 2 bases, with 13 bases between. This CDR3 reads CASSFAGTLNTEAFF. CDR3 bases: TGTGCCAGCAGCTTCGCCGGGACATTAAACACTGAAGCTTTCTTT.

J is TRBJ2-7 and V is TRBV20-1; TRBD2 matches at 9 bases. CDR1 is DFQATT and CDR2 is SNEGSKA in the germline V gene (reference sequence). There are 16 residues in the CDR3. With 1 base clipped from V and 0 bases from J, the junction kept 7 bases outside the gene matches. DNA for the CDR3: TGCAGTGCTAGAGTAAGACTAGCGGTTAGCTCCTACGAGCAGTACTTC. It yields the protein CSARVRLAVSSYEQYF.

In this sample, this clonotype turned up a few times. The gene calls are TRBV12-3 or TRBV12-4 and TRBJ2-1; 10 bases align to TRBD2. Unmatched junction bases numbered 6, after V lost 1 base and J lost 0 bases. The CDR3 spans 18 residues. The CDR3 DNA sequence: TGTGCCAGCAGTTTAGGGACTAGCGGCATCCGCTCCTACAATGAGCAGTTCTTC. Residues: CASSLGTSGIRSYNEQFF.

The chain links TRBV6-5 to TRBJ2-6; 8 bases line up with TRBD1. Germline CDR1 is MNHEY and CDR2 is SVGAGI. The CDR3 runs 17 residues. The trim removed 7 bases at V and 5 bases at J, leaving 13 bases unmatched. CDR3 nucleotides: TGTGCCAGCACCTTAACAGGGGGGAGATCCTGGGCCAACGTCCTGACTTTC. Translation: CASTLTGGRSWANVLTF.

The rearrangement uses TRBV10-3 and TRBJ1-2, with TRBD1 as a possible D gene (5 bases). Germline CDR1 reads ENHRY; CDR2 reads SYGVKD. The CDR3 extends over 14 amino acids. V was shortened by 10 bases and J by 1 base, with 16 bases between the two germline ends. In nucleotides, the CDR3 is TGTGCCACCCTTGGGACGGATCTTAACTATGGCTACACCTTC. As protein: CATLGTDLNYGYTF.